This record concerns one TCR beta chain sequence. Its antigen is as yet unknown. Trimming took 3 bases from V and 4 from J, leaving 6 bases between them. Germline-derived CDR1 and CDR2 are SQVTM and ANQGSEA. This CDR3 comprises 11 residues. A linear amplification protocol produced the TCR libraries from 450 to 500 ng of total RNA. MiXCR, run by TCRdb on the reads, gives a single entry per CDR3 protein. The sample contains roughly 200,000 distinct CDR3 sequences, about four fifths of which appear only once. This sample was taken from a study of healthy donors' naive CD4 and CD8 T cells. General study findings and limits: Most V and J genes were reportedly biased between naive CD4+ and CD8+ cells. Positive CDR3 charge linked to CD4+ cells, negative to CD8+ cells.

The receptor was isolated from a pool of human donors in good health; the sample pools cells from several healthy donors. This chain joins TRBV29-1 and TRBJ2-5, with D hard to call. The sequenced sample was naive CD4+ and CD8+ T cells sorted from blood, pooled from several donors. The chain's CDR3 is CSVDVGETQYF. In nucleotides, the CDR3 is TGCAGCGTTGACGTGGGAGAGACCCAGTACTTC.